This T cell receptor beta chain was identified during a study of CD8 T cells in Susac syndrome. The RNA, about 0.45 to 1 ug, was put through reverse transcription using random hexamers. immunoSEQ multiplex PCR amplified TCR beta CDR3 across 54 Vbeta, 13 Jbeta. TCRdb passed the immunoSEQ multiplex PCR reads through MiXCR, listing each CDR3 protein once. The profile shows under 200,000 distinct CDR3 sequences, about 95% of them singletons. General study results and limits: A relatively small number of individuals underwent TCR sequencing and HLA analysis.

The ends were cut back, 1 base at V and 6 bases at J, with 13 bases in the middle. The germline V gene encodes CDR1 SGHDN and CDR2 FVKESK. This CDR3 spans 14 amino acids. From blood CD8+ and CD4+ T cells, the TCR beta chain was sequenced. TEMRA cells were FACS-enriched, unlike CD8+ and CD4+ T cells, which were negatively isolated. In the case of this clonotype: Its cognate antigen is unknown.

This clonotype was obtained from a human donor with multiple sclerosis. V and J are TRBV14 and TRBJ2-7; a possible D gene is TRBD1 (5 bases). Sequenced: CD8+ T cells from PBMCs. The CDR3 DNA reads TGTGCCAGCAGCCAAGTTCAGGGAAAGGTCGAGCAGTACTTC. This sequence encodes CASSQVQGKVEQYF.